A single sample is the source of the 7 T cell receptor beta chains below, sequenced in a study of cytomegalovirus exposure and HLA in healthy donors. The PCR employed 60 Vbeta primers together with 13 Jbeta primers. The method was immunoSEQ multiplex PCR; TCRdb's version includes in-frame clones alone and lacks a portion of them. The sample includes about 83,000 clones, less than 85% of them seen just once. The specimen was PBMCs. The receptors derive from a man aged 60 to 75 in good health and CMV-seronegative.

This chain joins TRBV5-1 and TRBJ1-1; no clear D gene. The CDR3 runs to 12 residues. Germline lookup yields CDR1 SGHRS and CDR2 YFSETQ. V lost 0 bases, J lost 7 bases, and 7 bases lay in between. The CDR3 here is CASSLDFREAFF. DNA of the CDR3: TGCGCCAGCAGCTTGGACTTTCGTGAAGCTTTCTTT.

The genes are TRBV5-4 and TRBJ2-5, with TRBD1 identical over 8 bases. J lost 4 bases, V lost 5 bases, and 10 bases had no gene match. This CDR3 is built from 15 residues. CDR1 and CDR2 from the germline V gene are SGHNT and YYREEE (reference sequence). CDR3 DNA sequence: TGTGCCAGCAGGGGGTGGGGCAGGGGGCGAGAGACCCAGTACTTC. It specifies CASRGWGRGRETQYF.

This clone is a singleton in its sample. The gene calls are TRBV19 and TRBJ2-2, with 8 bases that match TRBD1. This CDR3 region has 14 residues. Germline CDR1 reads LNHDA; CDR2 reads SQIVND (reference sequence). J gave up 6 bases and V 7 bases, and 7 bases lay outside the gene matches. CDR3 amino acids: CASTMRDRPGELFF. CDR3 nucleotides: TGTGCCAGTACCATGAGGGACAGGCCCGGGGAGCTGTTTTTT.

The CDR3 nucleotides are TGTGCCAGCACCAAAGGGCGGGGGGTGAGCTCCTACGAGCAGTACTTC. Protein product: CASTKGRGVSSYEQYF. This sequence joins TRBV2 and TRBJ2-7; 8 bases line up with TRBD2. V shed 7 bases and J 0 bases; nucleotides not matched to a gene: 11. The CDR3 is 16 residues long. Germline V gene lookup returns CDR1 SNHLY and CDR2 FYNNEI.

The chain recombines TRBV7-8 with TRBJ1-2, with 7 bases fitting TRBD1. The CDR3 is 17 amino acids. V gave up 2 bases and J gave up 4 bases; unmatched junction bases: 13. Germline V CDR1 and CDR2: SGHVS, FQNEAQ. The CDR3 protein is CASSLIPGRQGTYGYTF. The CDR3 nucleotides read TGTGCCAGCAGCTTAATACCCGGTCGACAGGGCACCTATGGCTACACCTTC. The entire variable domain, with the rest obtained from reference TRBV7-8 and TRBJ1-2, is as follows: GAGVSQSPRYKVAKRGQDVALRCDPISGHVSLFWYQQALGQGPEFLTYFQNEAQLDKSGLPSDRFFAERPEGSVSTLKIQRTQQEDSAVYLCASSLIPGRQGTYGYTFGSGTRLTVV.

The rearrangement links TRBV5-4 to TRBJ2-3; 8 bases match TRBD2. From germline, CDR1 is SGHNT and CDR2 YYREEE (reference sequence). Germline trimming cut 1 base from V and 4 bases from J; bases unmatched to any gene: 5. There are 15 residues in the CDR3. The CDR3, as DNA: TGTGCCAGCAGCTTGTACAGCGGGGGATCAGATACGCAGTATTTT. Protein sequence: CASSLYSGGSDTQYF.

The chain uses TRBV4-2 and TRBJ2-2, with a weak D call TRBD2 (7 bases). The V and J ends lost 0 bases and 5 bases respectively, with 16 bases between them. The V gene's germline CDR1 is LGHNA and CDR2 YNFKEQ. The CDR3 consists of 17 residues. CDR3 in amino acids: CASSQDRWTAGTGELFF. CDR3 sequence (DNA): TGTGCCAGCAGCCAAGATAGGTGGACAGCGGGAACCGGGGAGCTGTTTTTT.